The following is a TCR gamma chain sequence with its context. The data originate from a study of gamma delta lymphoproliferative disorders and STAT genes. PBMCs from patients and controls supplied the genomic DNA for sequencing. TCRdb applied CATT to the multiplex PCR reads for clone calling. This sample carries around 800 gamma-chain clones, 25% to 30% of them seen once, and the ten largest clones take approximately 44%. CDR3 length: 10 residues. V was pared by 8 bases and J by 10 bases, with 2 bases of the junction left unmatched. Specimen: blood. The rearrangement joins TRGV10 to TRGJP1. TCRdb lists no J gene, so it was determined here by aligning the DNA to germline. TRGV10 is classed as an ORF, of uncertain function. This clonotype originated in a human donor in good health. CDR3 in amino acids: CAAWDWFKIF. The CDR3, as DNA: TGTGCTGCGTGGGATTGGTTCAAGATATTT.